This T cell receptor beta chain was documented in a study of shared clonotypes between healthy human individuals. Findings of the study overall: Generally, naive subsets (rather than memory subsets) showed larger estimated richness. Shared across a few donors were around 5% of the naive CD4 clonotypes. The rarefaction results pointed to incomplete sorted-subset sequencing despite large depth.

The CDR3 is 15 amino acids. Germline V CDR1 and CDR2: MDHEN, SYDVKM. The ends were cut back, 5 bases at V and 6 bases at J, with 18 bases in the middle. Method: immunoSEQ multiplex PCR; TCRdb's copy keeps in-frame clones and lacks some. The sample holds about 680,000 clones, less than 80% seen once. As to this clone: Its antigen is as yet unknown.

The V and J genes are TRBV28 and TRBJ2-3, with a weak D call TRBD1 (5 bases). The sequencing sample was made of memory CD4+ T cells sorted from blood. Sample subset: CD45RA-negative fraction. The receptor was derived from a woman in her 30s in good health. CDR3: CASSPSARVGDTQYF. The CDR3 DNA reads TGTGCCAGCAGTCCATCCGCCAGGGTTGGGGATACGCAGTATTTT.